Listed below are T cell receptor beta chains from one sample, sequenced in a study of T cell repertoires in cytomegalovirus infection. TCRdb called the reads again in MiXCR, with one record for every CDR3 protein. There are 150,000 to 200,000 distinct CDR3 sequences in the sample; about 15% occur only once, and 27% lies in the top ten. The material sequenced was PBMCs. The receptors stem from a human donor in good health (CMV status not recorded). Some clones in this sample may be carry-over from other donors' samples. The CDR3 runs from the conserved cysteine through the conserved F or W. A D gene is named only where the DNA matches it firmly. Expanded clones get a size class; other rows say once, few or many, or leave the size out.

CDR3 protein: CASSLGPDSDYGYTF
CDR3 DNA: TGTGCCAGCAGCTTAGGCCCGGACAGCGACTATGGCTACACCTTC
V gene: TRBV7-6
D gene: NA
clone size: many
J gene: TRBJ1-2

CDR3 protein: CASSQGEGQPQHF
CDR3 DNA: TGCGCCAGCAGCCAAGGGGAAGGTCAGCCCCAGCATTTT
V gene: TRBV4-3
D gene: NA
clone size: many
J gene: TRBJ1-5

CDR3 protein: CSVEGDLYEQYF
CDR3 DNA: TGCAGCGTTGAGGGGGACCTCTACGAGCAGTACTTC
V gene: TRBV29-1
D gene: NA
clone size: once
J gene: TRBJ2-7

CDR3 protein: CASSLLGAAGELFF
CDR3 DNA: TGTGCCAGCAGCTTACTGGGGGCTGCCGGGGAGCTGTTTTTT
V gene: TRBV11-1
D gene: NA
clone size: few
J gene: TRBJ2-2

CDR3 protein: CASGWNSGANVLTF
CDR3 DNA: TGTGCCAGCGGATGGAATTCTGGGGCCAACGTCCTGACTTTC
V gene: TRBV7-9
D gene: NA
clone size: many
J gene: TRBJ2-6

CDR3 protein: CASSLASGRAGDTQYF
CDR3 DNA: TGTGCCAGCAGCTTAGCCTCCGGGAGGGCGGGAGATACGCAGTATTTT
V gene: TRBV7-2
D gene: TRBD2
clone size: many
J gene: TRBJ2-3

CDR3 protein: CASGRIRGSYTEAFF
CDR3 DNA: TGTGCCAGCGGTAGGATCAGGGGGTCTTACACTGAAGCTTTCTTT
V gene: TRBV7-2
D gene: TRBD1
clone size: many
J gene: TRBJ1-1

CDR3 protein: CASSLGDWKGEQFF
CDR3 DNA: TGTGCCAGCAGTCTCGGAGACTGGAAGGGCGAGCAGTTCTTC
V gene: TRBV6-2/TRBV6-3
D gene: NA
clone size: many
J gene: TRBJ2-1

CDR3 protein: CASLKYSRGNQPQHF
CDR3 DNA: TGTGCCAGCTTAAAGTATAGCAGGGGCAATCAGCCCCAGCATTTT
V gene: TRBV6-1
D gene: NA
clone size: many
J gene: TRBJ1-5

CDR3 protein: CASSYNPYNSPLHF
CDR3 DNA: TGTGCCAGCAGTTACAACCCCTATAATTCACCCCTCCACTTT
V gene: TRBV6-5
D gene: NA
clone size: NA
J gene: TRBJ1-6

CDR3 protein: CASSSGRGRTGELFF
CDR3 DNA: TGTGCCAGCAGTAGCGGGAGGGGAAGAACCGGGGAGCTGTTTTTT
V gene: TRBV6-5
D gene: TRBD2
clone size: few
J gene: TRBJ2-2

CDR3 protein: CSASASAGGADTQYF
CDR3 DNA: TGCAGTGCTAGTGCTTCGGCAGGGGGCGCAGATACGCAGTATTTT
V gene: TRBV20-1
D gene: TRBD1
clone size: NA
J gene: TRBJ2-3

CDR3 protein: CASSLVRGGETQYF
CDR3 DNA: TGTGCCAGCAGCTTAGTCAGGGGAGGAGAGACCCAGTACTTC
V gene: TRBV7-3
D gene: NA
clone size: many
J gene: TRBJ2-5

CDR3 protein: CASSLRGGARGQFF
CDR3 DNA: TGTGCCAGCAGCTTACGGGGAGGGGCCAGGGGTCAGTTCTTC
V gene: TRBV7-2
D gene: NA
clone size: many
J gene: TRBJ2-1

CDR3 protein: CASRLSGSNQPQHF
CDR3 DNA: TGTGCCAGCAGATTAAGCGGGAGCAATCAGCCCCAGCATTTT
V gene: TRBV6-2/TRBV6-3
D gene: NA
clone size: NA
J gene: TRBJ1-5

CDR3 protein: CSVGSTGYYDEQFF
CDR3 DNA: TGCAGCGTTGGGTCGACAGGGTATTACGATGAGCAGTTCTTC
V gene: TRBV29-1
D gene: TRBD1
clone size: NA
J gene: TRBJ2-1

CDR3 protein: CASSISTGTGDGLNTGELFF
CDR3 DNA: TGTGCCAGCAGCATTTCTACCGGGACAGGGGACGGGTTGAACACCGGGGAGCTGTTTTTT
V gene: TRBV9
D gene: TRBD1
clone size: few
J gene: TRBJ2-2

CDR3 protein: CSVDRGYTDTQYF
CDR3 DNA: TGCAGCGTGGACAGGGGCTACACAGATACGCAGTATTTT
V gene: TRBV29-1
D gene: TRBD1
clone size: few
J gene: TRBJ2-3

CDR3 protein: CASSLQGWQPQHF
CDR3 DNA: TGTGCCAGCAGCTTACAGGGGTGGCAGCCCCAGCATTTT
V gene: TRBV7-2
D gene: NA
clone size: many
J gene: TRBJ1-5

CDR3 protein: CASSYPGRLNTEAFF
CDR3 DNA: TGTGCCAGCAGTTACCCGGGGCGCCTGAACACTGAAGCTTTCTTT
V gene: TRBV6-2/TRBV6-3
D gene: NA
clone size: many
J gene: TRBJ1-1

CDR3 protein: CASRRPGLAGYTGELFF
CDR3 DNA: TGTGCCAGCAGACGACCAGGACTAGCGGGATACACCGGGGAGCTGTTTTTT
V gene: TRBV6-5
D gene: TRBD2
clone size: many
J gene: TRBJ2-2

CDR3 protein: CSARDRVTNEKLFF
CDR3 DNA: TGCAGTGCTAGAGACAGGGTTACAAATGAAAAACTGTTTTTT
V gene: TRBV20-1
D gene: NA
clone size: once
J gene: TRBJ1-4

CDR3 protein: CASSLVMATLGQETQYF
CDR3 DNA: TGTGCCAGCAGCTTAGTAATGGCCACTCTCGGACAAGAGACCCAGTACTTC
V gene: TRBV7-8
D gene: NA
clone size: many
J gene: TRBJ2-5

CDR3 protein: CASSLQSYEQYF
CDR3 DNA: TGTGCCAGCAGTTTACAAAGCTACGAGCAGTACTTC
V gene: TRBV28
D gene: NA
clone size: few
J gene: TRBJ2-7

CDR3 protein: CASRGRENTEAFF
CDR3 DNA: TGTGCCAGCAGGGGAAGGGAGAACACTGAAGCTTTCTTT
V gene: TRBV2
D gene: NA
clone size: NA
J gene: TRBJ1-1

CDR3 protein: CASSGRWGDTQYF
CDR3 DNA: TGTGCCAGCAGCGGTCGATGGGGAGATACGCAGTATTTT
V gene: TRBV7-9
D gene: NA
clone size: many
J gene: TRBJ2-3

CDR3 protein: CASSHNTGLYSNQPQHF
CDR3 DNA: TGTGCCAGCAGCCACAACACGGGACTTTATAGCAATCAGCCCCAGCATTTT
V gene: TRBV7-9
D gene: NA
clone size: NA
J gene: TRBJ1-5

CDR3 protein: CASSPSGGIQYF
CDR3 DNA: TGTGCCAGCAGCCCATCCGGAGGCATTCAGTACTTC
V gene: TRBV7-2
D gene: NA
clone size: many
J gene: TRBJ2-4

CDR3 protein: CASSSAGPYGYTF
CDR3 DNA: TGTGCCAGCAGTTCGGCAGGCCCCTATGGCTACACCTTC
V gene: TRBV6-5
D gene: NA
clone size: few
J gene: TRBJ1-2

CDR3 protein: CSVEQGAGGIDTQYF
CDR3 DNA: TGCAGCGTTGAACAGGGGGCAGGAGGTATAGATACGCAGTATTTT
V gene: TRBV29-1
D gene: TRBD1
clone size: many
J gene: TRBJ2-3

CDR3 protein: CASSHRAGNNEKLFF
CDR3 DNA: TGTGCCAGCAGCCACCGCGCAGGCAATAATGAAAAACTGTTTTTT
V gene: TRBV11-2
D gene: NA
clone size: many
J gene: TRBJ1-4

CDR3 protein: CASSLGHRIGNTIYF
CDR3 DNA: TGTGCCAGCAGCTTAGGTCACAGGATCGGAAACACCATATATTTT
V gene: TRBV7-2
D gene: NA
clone size: NA
J gene: TRBJ1-3

CDR3 protein: CASSHLAGGLNEQFF
CDR3 DNA: TGTGCCAGCAGCCATCTAGCGGGAGGGCTCAATGAGCAGTTCTTC
V gene: TRBV28
D gene: TRBD2
clone size: many
J gene: TRBJ2-1

CDR3 protein: CASSSSGRRVGPDTQYF
CDR3 DNA: TGTGCCAGCAGTTCTAGCGGGAGACGAGTTGGACCAGATACGCAGTATTTT
V gene: TRBV7-3
D gene: TRBD2
clone size: NA
J gene: TRBJ2-3

CDR3 protein: CASSYAARGTDTQYF
CDR3 DNA: TGTGCCAGCAGTTACGCGGCACGTGGCACAGATACGCAGTATTTT
V gene: TRBV6-6
D gene: NA
clone size: many
J gene: TRBJ2-3

CDR3 protein: CASTLDEASTDTQYF
CDR3 DNA: TGTGCCAGCACCCTCGACGAGGCAAGCACAGATACGCAGTATTTT
V gene: TRBV28
D gene: NA
clone size: many
J gene: TRBJ2-3

CDR3 protein: CATSNSLYDTDTQYF
CDR3 DNA: TGTGCCACCAGTAACAGTCTTTATGACACAGATACGCAGTATTTT
V gene: TRBV24-1
D gene: NA
clone size: NA
J gene: TRBJ2-3

CDR3 protein: CASSQDTTGQNEKLFF
CDR3 DNA: TGTGCCAGCAGCCAAGATACAACCGGACAGAATGAAAAACTGTTTTTT
V gene: TRBV3-1
D gene: NA
clone size: NA
J gene: TRBJ1-4

CDR3 protein: CASSLGTGFQETQYF
CDR3 DNA: TGTGCCAGCAGCTTGGGGACAGGGTTCCAAGAGACCCAGTACTTC
V gene: TRBV7-2
D gene: TRBD1
clone size: many
J gene: TRBJ2-5

CDR3 protein: CSVLAGIYGYTF
CDR3 DNA: TGCAGCGTTCTGGCAGGGATCTATGGCTACACCTTC
V gene: TRBV29-1
D gene: NA
clone size: NA
J gene: TRBJ1-2

CDR3 protein: CASSESLLAGGDTQYF
CDR3 DNA: TGTGCCAGCAGTGAATCTTTACTAGCGGGAGGGGATACGCAGTATTTT
V gene: TRBV2
D gene: TRBD2
clone size: few
J gene: TRBJ2-3

CDR3 protein: CASSVSPENEQFF
CDR3 DNA: TGTGCCAGCAGCGTGAGCCCGGAAAATGAGCAGTTCTTC
V gene: TRBV9
D gene: NA
clone size: few
J gene: TRBJ2-1

CDR3 protein: CSVVTGEKLFF
CDR3 DNA: TGCAGCGTTGTGACAGGGGAAAAACTGTTTTTT
V gene: TRBV29-1
D gene: TRBD1
clone size: NA
J gene: TRBJ1-4

CDR3 protein: CASKRSGPRDTQYF
CDR3 DNA: TGTGCCAGTAAGAGGAGCGGCCCTCGGGATACGCAGTATTTT
V gene: TRBV19
D gene: NA
clone size: NA
J gene: TRBJ2-3

CDR3 protein: CATSDGQGVAGANVLTF
CDR3 DNA: TGTGCCACCAGTGATGGACAGGGGGTAGCTGGGGCCAACGTCCTGACTTTC
V gene: TRBV24-1
D gene: TRBD1
clone size: few
J gene: TRBJ2-6

CDR3 protein: CASSPQDYEQFF
CDR3 DNA: TGTGCCAGCAGCCCCCAGGATTATGAGCAGTTCTTC
V gene: TRBV6-1
D gene: NA
clone size: NA
J gene: TRBJ2-1

CDR3 protein: CASSSPGQGYEQYF
CDR3 DNA: TGCGCCAGCAGCTCGCCGGGACAGGGGTACGAGCAGTACTTC
V gene: TRBV5-1
D gene: TRBD1
clone size: many
J gene: TRBJ2-7

CDR3 protein: CASSPPGGDSNQPQHF
CDR3 DNA: TGTGCCAGCAGCCCTCCGGGGGGGGATAGCAATCAGCCCCAGCATTTT
V gene: TRBV7-9
D gene: NA
clone size: NA
J gene: TRBJ1-5

CDR3 protein: CASSLTSGRSSYNEQFF
CDR3 DNA: TGTGCCAGCAGCTTAACTAGCGGGCGCAGCTCCTACAATGAGCAGTTCTTC
V gene: TRBV7-8
D gene: TRBD2
clone size: many
J gene: TRBJ2-1

CDR3 protein: CAWSGNYEQYF
CDR3 DNA: TGTGCCTGGAGTGGAAACTACGAGCAGTACTTC
V gene: TRBV30
D gene: NA
clone size: few
J gene: TRBJ2-7

CDR3 protein: CSAIRAAGVETQYF
CDR3 DNA: TGCAGTGCTATACGCGCGGCGGGGGTCGAGACCCAGTACTTC
V gene: TRBV20-1
D gene: TRBD2
clone size: once
J gene: TRBJ2-5

CDR3 protein: CASSSQGSTNEKLFF
CDR3 DNA: TGTGCCAGTAGCAGCCAGGGGTCGACTAATGAAAAACTGTTTTTT
V gene: TRBV19
D gene: NA
clone size: many
J gene: TRBJ1-4

CDR3 protein: CSVGYSGRPQETQYF
CDR3 DNA: TGCAGCGTTGGATATAGCGGGAGGCCTCAAGAGACCCAGTACTTC
V gene: TRBV29-1
D gene: TRBD2
clone size: NA
J gene: TRBJ2-5

CDR3 protein: CASSYRGSLYNEQFF
CDR3 DNA: TGTGCCAGCAGTTACAGGGGGAGTCTGTACAATGAGCAGTTCTTC
V gene: TRBV7-2
D gene: TRBD1
clone size: many
J gene: TRBJ2-1

CDR3 protein: CASRLGPNQPQHF
CDR3 DNA: TGTGCCAGCAGGTTGGGGCCCAATCAGCCCCAGCATTTT
V gene: TRBV27
D gene: NA
clone size: NA
J gene: TRBJ1-5

CDR3 protein: CASSNRGRSEKLFF
CDR3 DNA: TGTGCCAGCAGTAACAGGGGGAGGTCTGAAAAACTGTTTTTT
V gene: TRBV6-5
D gene: TRBD1
clone size: many
J gene: TRBJ1-4

CDR3 protein: CASSSHGENIQYF
CDR3 DNA: TGTGCCAGCAGTTCCCATGGAGAAAACATTCAGTACTTC
V gene: TRBV6-2/TRBV6-3
D gene: NA
clone size: NA
J gene: TRBJ2-4

CDR3 protein: CASTGTVNTEAFF
CDR3 DNA: TGTGCCAGCACCGGGACGGTGAACACTGAAGCTTTCTTT
V gene: TRBV28
D gene: NA
clone size: many
J gene: TRBJ1-1

CDR3 protein: CASRDRYNEQFF
CDR3 DNA: TGTGCCAGCAGGGACAGGTACAATGAGCAGTTCTTC
V gene: TRBV6-4
D gene: TRBD1
clone size: NA
J gene: TRBJ2-1

CDR3 protein: CASRKLVGGELFF
CDR3 DNA: TGTGCCAGCAGGAAATTGGTGGGCGGGGAGCTGTTTTTT
V gene: TRBV6-1
D gene: NA
clone size: many
J gene: TRBJ2-2